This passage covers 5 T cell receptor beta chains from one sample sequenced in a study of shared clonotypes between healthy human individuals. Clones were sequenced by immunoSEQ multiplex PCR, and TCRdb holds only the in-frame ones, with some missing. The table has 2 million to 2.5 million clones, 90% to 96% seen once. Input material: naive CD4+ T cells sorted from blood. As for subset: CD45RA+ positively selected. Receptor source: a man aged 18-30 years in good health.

DNA of the CDR3: TGCAGCGTTGGCGACAGGTTTCTTGAGGAGCAGTACTTC. Its protein product is CSVGDRFLEEQYF. The J gene is TRBJ2-5, the V gene TRBV29-1, with a weak D call TRBD1 (6 bases). The V end lost 4 bases, the J end lost 11 bases, and 20 bases lay between the germline ends. There are 13 residues in the CDR3. CDR1 and CDR2 (germline): SQVTM, ANQGSEA.

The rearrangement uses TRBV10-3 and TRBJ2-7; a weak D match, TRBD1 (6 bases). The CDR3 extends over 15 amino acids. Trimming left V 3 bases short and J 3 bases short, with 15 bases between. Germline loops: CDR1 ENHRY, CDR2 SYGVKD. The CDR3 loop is CAISDPGHNYYEQYF. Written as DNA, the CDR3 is TGTGCCATCAGTGATCCGGGACACAATTACTACGAGCAGTACTTC.

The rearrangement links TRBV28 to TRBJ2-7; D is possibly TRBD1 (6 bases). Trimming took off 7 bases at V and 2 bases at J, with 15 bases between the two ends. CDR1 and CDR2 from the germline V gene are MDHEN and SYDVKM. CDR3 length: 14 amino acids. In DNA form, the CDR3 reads TGTGCCAGCAATTTGGCAGGGGCGGCCTACGAGCAGTACTTC. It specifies CASNLAGAAYEQYF. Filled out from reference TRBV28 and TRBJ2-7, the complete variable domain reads DVKVTQSSRYLVKRTGEKVFLECVQDMDHENMFWYRQDPGLGLRLIYFSYDVKMKEKGDIPEGYSVSREKKERFSLILESASTNQTSMYLCASNLAGAAYEQYFGPGTRLTVT.

Here the CDR3 DNA reads TGTGCCAGCTCTGGGACTCCTCACTCCTACGAGCAGTACTTC. Protein: CASSGTPHSYEQYF. The chain joins TRBV6-6 to TRBJ2-7, with a possible D match to TRBD2 (6 bases). This CDR3 spans 14 amino acids. V lost 8 bases and J 0 bases, leaving 14 bases between the germline ends. Germline CDR1 MNHNY, CDR2 SVGAGI (reference sequence).

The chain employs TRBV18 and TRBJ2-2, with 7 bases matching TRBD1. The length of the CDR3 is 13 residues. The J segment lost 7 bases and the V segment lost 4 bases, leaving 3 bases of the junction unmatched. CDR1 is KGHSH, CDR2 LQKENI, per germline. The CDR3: CASSLQGSGELFF. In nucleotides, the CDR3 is TGTGCCAGCTCACTACAGGGGAGCGGGGAGCTGTTTTTT.